Listed below are T cell receptor beta chains from one sample, sequenced in a study of blood T cells in healthy people across ages. A single record per CDR3 protein comes from TCRdb applying MiXCR to the 5' RACE reads. The data show 920,000 or so distinct CDR3 sequences, 40% to 55% seen once. Material for sequencing was blood. These TCRs come from a woman aged 60-70 years in good health. Both conserved end residues are part of each CDR3. The order of the fields is V gene, clone size, J gene, D gene, CDR3 DNA, CDR3 protein. A D gene is named only where the DNA matches it firmly. Clone size appears in some rows only: once, few, many, or a class for an expanded clone.

>TRBV27|.|TRBJ2-1|.
TGTGCCAGCAGTTTTTTGGGGGGGCGGAGTAATGAGCAGTTCTTC
CASSFLGGRSNEQFF
>TRBV29-1|.|TRBJ2-3|TRBD2
TGCAGCGTTGACGGGACTAGCGGGGCTAGCACAGATATGCAGTATTTT
CSVDGTSGASTDMQYF
>TRBV7-9|.|TRBJ2-7|.
TGTGCCAGCAGCTCAAAAATTGGAGGGACCTACGAGCAGTACTTC
CASSSKIGGTYEQYF
>TRBV20-1|medium-sized|TRBJ2-3|.
TGCAGTGCTAGAGATTCTGGGGACACGCGTCCCTTCAGCACAGATACGCAGTATTTT
CSARDSGDTRPFSTDTQYF
>TRBV2|.|TRBJ2-3|.
TGTGCCATCAGAGGGGACGCAGATACGCAGTATTTT
CAIRGDADTQYF
>TRBV20-1|.|TRBJ2-3|TRBD2
TGCAGTGCTAGCGGGGGGGCCGCAGATACGCAGTATTTT
CSASGGAADTQYF
>TRBV6-2/TRBV6-3|once|TRBJ1-1|TRBD1
TGTGCCAGCAGTTGTCATCGCCGGGGACAGGGTGACACTGAAGCTTTCTTT
CASSCHRRGQGDTEAFF
>TRBV12-3/TRBV12-4|.|TRBJ1-2|.
TGTGCCGGCAGTATGAGAAGAAACACAGGACCCTATGGCTACACCTTC
CAGSMRRNTGPYGYTF
>TRBV7-2|.|TRBJ2-5|TRBD2
TGTGCCAGCAGCTTGAGCGGGAGTGAGACCCAGTACTTC
CASSLSGSETQYF
>TRBV12-3/TRBV12-4|once|TRBJ2-1|.
TGTGCCAGCATTACTAACGGGAGTCCCTCCTGCAATGAGCAGTTCTTC
CASITNGSPSCNEQFF
>TRBV29-1|.|TRBJ2-5|TRBD2
TGCAGCGTCCCCAGTACTAGCGGGCCTCCGCGGGAGACCCAGTACTTC
CSVPSTSGPPRETQYF
>TRBV9|.|TRBJ2-6|.
TGTGCCAGCAGCGTAGCTTTCGGTCCAGAGGGGGCTGGGGCCAACGTCCTGACTTTC
CASSVAFGPEGAGANVLTF
>TRBV6-1|.|TRBJ2-6|TRBD1
TGTGCCAGCCGTCCGACAGGGGGCCTCCCAAGCTCTGGGGCCAACGTCCTGACTTTC
CASRPTGGLPSSGANVLTF
>TRBV24-1|once|TRBJ2-1|.
TGTGCCACCAGTGACACCACTTTGGGGCAAGGGGGGTTGAATGAGCAGTTCTTC
CATSDTTLGQGGLNEQFF
>TRBV2|.|TRBJ1-2|TRBD1
TGTGCCAGCAGCCCACGGGACAGGGGTACCTATGGCTACACCTTC
CASSPRDRGTYGYTF
>TRBV21-1|.|TRBJ2-3|.
TGTGCCAGCAAATGGAGACTAGCGGGTGCTACGCAGTATTTT
CASKWRLAGATQYF
>TRBV5-1|.|TRBJ1-1|.
TGCGCCAGCAGCTTCGGAACCGGGGGGGTCACTGAAGCTTTCTTT
CASSFGTGGVTEAFF
>TRBV28|few|TRBJ2-7|.
TGTGCCAGCAGTTTGTTACGGACCCCCTACGAGCAGTACTTC
CASSLLRTPYEQYF
>TRBV5-1|.|TRBJ2-7|TRBD2
TGCGCCAGCAGCTTGTTGGGCGGGAGTCTCGGCGAGCAGTACTTC
CASSLLGGSLGEQYF
>TRBV6-6|.|TRBJ2-3|TRBD2
TGTGCCAGCAGTTACCGGCTAGCGGGGACTAGCACAGATACGCAGTATTTT
CASSYRLAGTSTDTQYF